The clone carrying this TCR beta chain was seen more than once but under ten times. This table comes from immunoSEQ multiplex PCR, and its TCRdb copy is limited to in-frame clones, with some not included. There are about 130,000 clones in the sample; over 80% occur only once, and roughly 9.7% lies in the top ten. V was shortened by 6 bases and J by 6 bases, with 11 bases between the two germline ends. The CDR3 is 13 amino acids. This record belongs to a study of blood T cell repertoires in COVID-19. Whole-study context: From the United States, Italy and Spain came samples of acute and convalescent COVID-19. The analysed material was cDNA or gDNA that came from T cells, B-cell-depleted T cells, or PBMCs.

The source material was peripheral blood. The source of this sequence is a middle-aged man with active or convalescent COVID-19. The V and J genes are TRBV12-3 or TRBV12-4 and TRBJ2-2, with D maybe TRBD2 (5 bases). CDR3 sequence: CASRLDGAGELFF. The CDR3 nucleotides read TGTGCCAGCAGACTAGATGGAGCCGGGGAGCTGTTTTTT.